These 7 T cell receptor beta chains were all obtained from the same sample, sequenced in a study of blood T cell repertoires in COVID-19. Measured with immunoSEQ multiplex PCR; TCRdb has only the in-frame clones, and not every one. The sample holds about 150,000 clones, about 89% seen once. What was sequenced was peripheral blood. These receptors all stem from a man aged 45-65 years with acute or convalescent COVID-19.

J is TRBJ1-2 and V is TRBV27; 7 bases agree with TRBD1. Unmatched junction bases numbered 6, after V lost 4 bases and J lost 1 base. Germline V gives CDR1 MNHEY, CDR2 SMNVEV (reference sequence). CDR3 length: 15 amino acids. Here the CDR3 DNA reads TGTGCCAGCAGTTCTCCAGGACAGGTTAACTATGGCTACACCTTC. As protein: CASSSPGQVNYGYTF.

CDR3 nucleotide sequence: TGTGCCAGTAGTAAGCCTAGCGGGAGGCCCCACATTAATGAGCAGTTCTTC. Translation gives CASSKPSGRPHINEQFF. This chain uses TRBV19 with TRBJ2-1; 11 nucleotides agree with TRBD2. CDR1 and CDR2 from the germline V gene are LNHDA and SQIVND (reference sequence). Trimming took 4 bases from V and 7 from J; bases not matched to a gene: 12. CDR3 length: 17 residues.

The V and J genes are TRBV4-3 and TRBJ1-1; possibly TRBD1 for D (5 bases). Trimming cost V 0 bases and J 9 bases, with 11 bases left between them. The germline V gene has CDR1 LGHNA and CDR2 YSLEER. The CDR3 extends over 13 amino acids. The chain's CDR3 is CASSQDLGAKAFF. The CDR3 bases are TGCGCCAGCAGCCAAGATTTAGGGGCCAAAGCTTTCTTT.

The J gene is TRBJ2-1, the V gene TRBV6-5; maybe TRBD2 (6 bases). V was trimmed by 10 bases and J by 8 bases, leaving 21 bases between them. This CDR3 has 14 amino acids. CDR1 MNHEY and CDR2 SVGAGI come from the germline V gene. The CDR3 sequence is CATIYETSFHEQFF. Written as DNA, the CDR3 is TGTGCCACCATCTATGAGACTAGTTTCCATGAGCAGTTCTTC.

This clone has just a few counts. The chain employs TRBV10-2 and TRBJ1-1; D call uncertain. Trimming took 6 bases from V and 0 from J, leaving 8 bases between them. The CDR3 has 13 amino acids. The germline V gene encodes CDR1 WSHSY and CDR2 SAAADI. The CDR3 sequence: CASRRVLNTEAFF. The DNA for the CDR3 is TGCGCCAGCAGGAGGGTCCTGAACACTGAAGCTTTCTTT.

CDR3 DNA: TGCAGTGCTAGTCCCCTTGGACAGATGGGAAGCTATGGCTACACCTTC. Protein product: CSASPLGQMGSYGYTF. The chain employs TRBV20-1 and TRBJ1-2; a weak D match, TRBD1 (6 bases). The CDR3 runs to 16 residues. V gave up 3 bases and J gave up 4 bases, with 21 bases separating them. Germline CDR1 and CDR2: DFQATT and SNEGSKA (reference sequence).

V is TRBV9 and J is TRBJ2-7; 7 nucleotides line up with TRBD2. Trimming at V came to 4 bases and at J to 4 bases, leaving 5 bases not matched to a gene. The CDR3 extends over 13 amino acids. Germline lookup yields CDR1 SGDLS and CDR2 YYNGEE. CDR3 in amino acids: CASSRDYRYEQYF. The CDR3, as DNA: TGTGCCAGCAGCCGGGACTACCGATACGAGCAGTACTTC.